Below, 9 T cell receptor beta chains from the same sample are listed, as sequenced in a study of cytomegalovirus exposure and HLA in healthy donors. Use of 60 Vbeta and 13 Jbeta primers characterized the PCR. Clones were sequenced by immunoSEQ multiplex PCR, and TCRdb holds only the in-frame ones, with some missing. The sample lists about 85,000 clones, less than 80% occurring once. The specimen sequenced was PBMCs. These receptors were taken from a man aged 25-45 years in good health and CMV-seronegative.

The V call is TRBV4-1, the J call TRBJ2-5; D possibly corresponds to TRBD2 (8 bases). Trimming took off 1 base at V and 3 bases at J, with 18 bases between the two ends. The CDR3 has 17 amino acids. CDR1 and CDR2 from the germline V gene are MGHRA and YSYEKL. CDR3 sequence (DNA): TGCGCCAGCAGCCAAGCCGGGAGGGGGCGAATGGAAGAGACCCAGTACTTC. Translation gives CASSQAGRGRMEETQYF.

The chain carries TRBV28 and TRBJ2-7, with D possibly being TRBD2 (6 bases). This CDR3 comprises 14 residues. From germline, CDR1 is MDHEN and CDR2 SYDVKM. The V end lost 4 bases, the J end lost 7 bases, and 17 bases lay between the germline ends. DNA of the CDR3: TGTGCCAGCAGTTCCGGGACTTCCCCGAGGGAGCAGTACTTC. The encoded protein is CASSSGTSPREQYF.

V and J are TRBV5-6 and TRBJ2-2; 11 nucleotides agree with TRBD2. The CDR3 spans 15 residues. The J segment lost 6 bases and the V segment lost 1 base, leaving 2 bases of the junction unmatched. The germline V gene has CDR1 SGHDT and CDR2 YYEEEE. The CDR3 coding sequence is TGTGCCAGCAGCTTGCTAGCGGGGGGCGCCGGGGAGCTGTTTTTT. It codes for CASSLLAGGAGELFF. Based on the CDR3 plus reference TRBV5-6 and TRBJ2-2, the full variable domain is DAGVTQSPTHLIKTRGQQVTLRCSPKSGHDTVSWYQQALGQGPQFIFQYYEEEERQRGNFPDRFSGHQFPNYSSELNVNALLLGDSALYLCASSLLAGGAGELFFGEGSRLTVL.

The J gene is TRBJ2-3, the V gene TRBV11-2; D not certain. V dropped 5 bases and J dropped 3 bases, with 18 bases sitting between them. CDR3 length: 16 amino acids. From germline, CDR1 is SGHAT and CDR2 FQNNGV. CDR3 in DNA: TGTGCCAGCAGCCAACCCCAACTCATCCCTACAGATACGCAGTATTTT. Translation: CASSQPQLIPTDTQYF.

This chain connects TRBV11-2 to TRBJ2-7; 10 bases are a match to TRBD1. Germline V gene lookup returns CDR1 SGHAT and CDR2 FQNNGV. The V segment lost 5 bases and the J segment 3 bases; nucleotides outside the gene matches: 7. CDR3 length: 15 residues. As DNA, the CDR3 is TGTGCCAGCAGCCCCGGACAGGGGGTTATCTACGAGCAGTACTTC. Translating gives CASSPGQGVIYEQYF.

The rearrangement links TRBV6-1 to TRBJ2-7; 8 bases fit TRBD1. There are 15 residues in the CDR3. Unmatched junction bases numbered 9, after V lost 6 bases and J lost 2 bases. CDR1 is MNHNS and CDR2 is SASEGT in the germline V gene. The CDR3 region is CASRTPGQETYEQYF. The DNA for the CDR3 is TGTGCCAGCAGAACTCCGGGACAGGAAACCTACGAGCAGTACTTC.

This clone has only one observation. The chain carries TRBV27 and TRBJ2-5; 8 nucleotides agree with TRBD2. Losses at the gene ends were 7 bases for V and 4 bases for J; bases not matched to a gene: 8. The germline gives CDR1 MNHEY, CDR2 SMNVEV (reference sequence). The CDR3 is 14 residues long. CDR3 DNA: TGTGCCAGCAAGAGCGGGAGACCTCCAGAGACCCAGTACTTC. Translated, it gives CASKSGRPPETQYF.

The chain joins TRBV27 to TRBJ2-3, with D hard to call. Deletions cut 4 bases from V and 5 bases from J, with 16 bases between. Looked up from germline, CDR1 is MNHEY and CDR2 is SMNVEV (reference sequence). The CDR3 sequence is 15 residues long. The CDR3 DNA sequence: TGTGCCAGCAGTTCCCCGATGCGGAGCCGAGATACGCAGTATTTT. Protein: CASSSPMRSRDTQYF.

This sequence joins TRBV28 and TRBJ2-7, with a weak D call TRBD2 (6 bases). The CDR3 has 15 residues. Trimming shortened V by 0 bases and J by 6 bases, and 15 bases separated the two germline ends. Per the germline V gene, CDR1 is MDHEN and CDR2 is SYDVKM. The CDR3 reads CASSLWGGQGGEQYF. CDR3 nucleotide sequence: TGTGCCAGCAGTTTATGGGGTGGGCAGGGAGGCGAGCAGTACTTC.